The present entry profiles one TCR beta chain with its context. Some clones are missing from TCRdb's copy, which holds only in-frame ones; the method was immunoSEQ multiplex PCR. This sample has 120,000 to 150,000 clones, with roughly 90% found just once. The CDR3 covers 17 residues. The germline gives CDR1 KGHDR, CDR2 SFDVKD. V gave up 6 bases and J gave up 6 bases; unmatched junction bases: 14. The data are from a study of blood T cell repertoires in COVID-19. The source material was peripheral blood. The chain couples TRBV24-1 to TRBJ1-2; 11 bases are a match to TRBD1. The sequence was obtained from a woman between 45 and 65 years old with acute or convalescent COVID-19. The CDR3 loop reads CATSTSSGQGAGNGYTF. CDR3 coding DNA: TGTGCCACCAGTACATCATCCGGACAGGGGGCAGGGAATGGCTACACCTTC.